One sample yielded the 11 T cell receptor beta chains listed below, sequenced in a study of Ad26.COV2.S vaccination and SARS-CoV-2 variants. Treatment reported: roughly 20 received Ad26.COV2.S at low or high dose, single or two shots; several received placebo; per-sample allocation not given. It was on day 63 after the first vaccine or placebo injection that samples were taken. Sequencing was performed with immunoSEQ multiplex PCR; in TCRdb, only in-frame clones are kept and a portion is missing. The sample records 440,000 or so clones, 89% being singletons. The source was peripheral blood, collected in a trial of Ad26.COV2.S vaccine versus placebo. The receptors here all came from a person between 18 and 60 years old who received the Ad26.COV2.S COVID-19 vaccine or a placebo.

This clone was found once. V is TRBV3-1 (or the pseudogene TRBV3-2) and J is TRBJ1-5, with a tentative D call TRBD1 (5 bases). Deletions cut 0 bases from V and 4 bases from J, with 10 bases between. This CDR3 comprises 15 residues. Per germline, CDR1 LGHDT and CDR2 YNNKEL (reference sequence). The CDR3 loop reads CASSQESGTNQPQHF. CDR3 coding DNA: TGTGCCAGCAGCCAAGAATCAGGGACGAATCAGCCCCAGCATTTT.

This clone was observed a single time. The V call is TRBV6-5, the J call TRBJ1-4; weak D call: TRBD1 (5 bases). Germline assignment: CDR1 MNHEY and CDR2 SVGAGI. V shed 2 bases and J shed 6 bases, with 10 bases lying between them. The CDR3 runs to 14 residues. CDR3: CASSYKSRDEKLFF. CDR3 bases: TGTGCCAGCAGTTACAAGTCCAGGGATGAAAAACTGTTTTTT.

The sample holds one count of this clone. This chain's CDR3 is CAWSLQSDYGYTF. CDR3 nucleotides: TGTGCCTGGAGCCTACAGAGTGACTATGGCTACACCTTC. J is TRBJ1-2 and V is TRBV30; D gene unclear. Trimming took off 3 bases at V and 3 bases at J, with 11 bases between the two ends. The CDR3 is 13 amino acids. The V gene's germline CDR1 is GTSNPN and CDR2 SVGIG (reference sequence).

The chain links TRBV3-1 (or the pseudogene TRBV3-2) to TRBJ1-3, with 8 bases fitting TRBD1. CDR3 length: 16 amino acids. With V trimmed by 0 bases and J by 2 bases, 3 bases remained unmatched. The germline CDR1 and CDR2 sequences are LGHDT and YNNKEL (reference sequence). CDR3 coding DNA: TGTGCCAGCAGCCAAGAAGACAGGGGTCCTGGAAACACCATATATTTT. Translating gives CASSQEDRGPGNTIYF.

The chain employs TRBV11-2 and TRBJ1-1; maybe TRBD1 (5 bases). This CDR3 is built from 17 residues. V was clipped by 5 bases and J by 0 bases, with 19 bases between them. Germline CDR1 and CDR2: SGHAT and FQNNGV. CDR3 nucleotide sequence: TGTGCCAGCAGCGTAGTACTCAGGGTATCCATGAACACTGAAGCTTTCTTT. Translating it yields CASSVVLRVSMNTEAFF.

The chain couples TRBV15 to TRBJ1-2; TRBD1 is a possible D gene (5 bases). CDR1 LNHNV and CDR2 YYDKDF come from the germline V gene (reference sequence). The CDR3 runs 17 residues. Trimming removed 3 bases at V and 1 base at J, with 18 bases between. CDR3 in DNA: TGTGCCACCAGCAGCCGGGACCCCATTCTAATTAACTATGGCTACACCTTC. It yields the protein CATSSRDPILINYGYTF.

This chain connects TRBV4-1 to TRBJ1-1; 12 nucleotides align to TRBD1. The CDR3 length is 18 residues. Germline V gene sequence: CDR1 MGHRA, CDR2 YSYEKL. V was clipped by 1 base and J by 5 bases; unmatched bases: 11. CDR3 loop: CASSQGKPGTGGRTEAFF. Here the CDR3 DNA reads TGCGCCAGCAGCCAAGGGAAACCCGGGACAGGGGGCCGTACTGAAGCTTTCTTT.

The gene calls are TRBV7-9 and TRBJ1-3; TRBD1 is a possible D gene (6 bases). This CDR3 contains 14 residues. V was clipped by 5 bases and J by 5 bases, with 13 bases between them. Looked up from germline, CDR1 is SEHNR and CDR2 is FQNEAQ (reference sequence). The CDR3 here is CASSRRQDRNTIYF. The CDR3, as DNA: TGTGCCAGCAGCCGAAGACAGGATAGAAACACCATATATTTT.

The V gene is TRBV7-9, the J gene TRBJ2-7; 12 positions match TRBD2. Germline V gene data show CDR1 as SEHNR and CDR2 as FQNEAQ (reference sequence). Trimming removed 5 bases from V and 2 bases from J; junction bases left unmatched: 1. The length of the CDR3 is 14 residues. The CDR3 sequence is CASSRTSGAYEQYF. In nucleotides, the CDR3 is TGTGCCAGCAGCCGGACTAGCGGGGCCTACGAGCAGTACTTC. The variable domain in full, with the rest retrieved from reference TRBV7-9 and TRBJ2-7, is DTGVSQNPRHKITKRGQNVTFRCDPISEHNRLYWYRQTLGQGPEFLTYFQNEAQLEKSRLLSDRFSAERPKGSFSTLEIQRTEQGDSAMYLCASSRTSGAYEQYFGPGTRLTVT.

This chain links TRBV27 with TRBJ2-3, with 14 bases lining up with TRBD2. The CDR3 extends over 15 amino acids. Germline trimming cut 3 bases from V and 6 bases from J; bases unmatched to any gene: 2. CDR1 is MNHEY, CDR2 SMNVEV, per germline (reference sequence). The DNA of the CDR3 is TGTGCCAGCAGTTTGGGACTAGCGGGAGCGGATACGCAGTATTTT. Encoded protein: CASSLGLAGADTQYF.

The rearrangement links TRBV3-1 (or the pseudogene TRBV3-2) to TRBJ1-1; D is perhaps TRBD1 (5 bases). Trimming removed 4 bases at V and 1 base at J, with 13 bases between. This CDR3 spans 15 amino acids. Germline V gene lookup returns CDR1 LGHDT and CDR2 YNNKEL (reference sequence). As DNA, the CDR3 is TGTGCCAGCAGCCCATTTGTGGGGGAGAACACTGAAGCTTTCTTT. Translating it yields CASSPFVGENTEAFF.